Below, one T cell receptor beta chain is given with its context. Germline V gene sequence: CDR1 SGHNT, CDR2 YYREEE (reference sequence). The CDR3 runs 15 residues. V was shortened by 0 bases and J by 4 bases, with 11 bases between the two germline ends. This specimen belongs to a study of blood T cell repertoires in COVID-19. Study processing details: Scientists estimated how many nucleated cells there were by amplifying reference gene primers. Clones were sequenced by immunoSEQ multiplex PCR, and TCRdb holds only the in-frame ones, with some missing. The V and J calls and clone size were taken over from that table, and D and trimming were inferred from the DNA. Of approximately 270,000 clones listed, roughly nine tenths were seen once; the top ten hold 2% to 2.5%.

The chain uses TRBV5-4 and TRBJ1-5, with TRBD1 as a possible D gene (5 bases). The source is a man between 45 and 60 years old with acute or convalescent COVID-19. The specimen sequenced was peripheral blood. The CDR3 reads CASSLGQGSNQPQHF. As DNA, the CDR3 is TGTGCCAGCAGCTTGGGTCAGGGATCAAATCAGCCCCAGCATTTT.